Below, 26 T cell receptor beta chains from the same sample are listed, as sequenced in a study of T-cell reconstitution after alpha-beta-depleted transplantation in children. Preparing the TCRbeta library involved the use of unique molecular identifiers. TCRdb called the PCR reads again in MiXCR, with one record for every CDR3 protein. Altogether approximately 520,000 distinct CDR3 sequences are present, roughly 10% being singletons, with the ten largest covering around 15%. The sequences come from PBMCs, mostly from graft donor cells, collected 180 days after TCRalphabeta/CD19-depleted stem cell transplant. All receptors come from a female patient aged 2-9 years who had a stem cell transplant for aplastic anemia, so the T cells may come from the graft donor.

CDR3 DNA sequence: TGCAGTGCTAGAGATCGGGCGGCAAGCTCCTACAATGAGCAGTTCTTC. This sequence encodes CSARDRAASSYNEQFF. This rearrangement joins TRBV20-1 to TRBJ2-1; no firm D call. The CDR3 has 16 residues. Germline V gene data show CDR1 as DFQATT and CDR2 as SNEGSKA (reference sequence). V was pared by 0 bases and J by 0 bases, with 12 bases between.

In this sample, this clonotype turned up a few times. The V gene is TRBV20-1, the J gene TRBJ2-5; a possible D gene is TRBD2 (6 bases). Trimming removed 6 bases from V and 5 bases from J, with 22 bases in between. The germline gives CDR1 DFQATT, CDR2 SNEGSKA (reference sequence). The CDR3 contains 15 residues. CDR3 residues: CSANGGVSGGETQYF. The DNA for the CDR3 is TGCAGTGCAAATGGCGGGGTCTCTGGGGGGGAGACCCAGTACTTC.

This clonotype was counted between two and nine times. One end of the junction does not line up with germline, which may come from a read error. The chain joins TRBV7-2 to TRBJ2-1; D unresolved. The CDR3 consists of 10 residues. CDR1 is SGHTA, CDR2 FQGNSA, per germline. CDR3 region: CASSLSRSDF. CDR3 sequence (DNA): TGTGCCAGCAGCTTATCCCGTTCAGACTTC. Variable domain in full (rest from reference TRBV7-2 and TRBJ2-1): GAGVSQSPSNKVTEKGKDVELRCDPISGHTALYWYRQSLGQGLEFLIYFQGNSAPDKSGLPSDRFSAERTGGSVSTLTIQRTQQEDSAVYLCASSLSRSDFGPGTRLTVL.

This clonotype has at least ten counts. The rearrangement uses TRBV7-2 and TRBJ2-3; the D gene is possibly TRBD1 (6 bases). Germline CDR1 and CDR2: SGHTA and FQGNSA. V dropped 6 bases and J dropped 4 bases, with 17 bases sitting between them. This CDR3 has 15 amino acids. As DNA, the CDR3 is TGTGCCAGCAGGGTCCCGGGACATCATGCAGATACGCAGTATTTT. Translated: CASRVPGHHADTQYF.

This clonotype was counted a few times. The chain combines TRBV11-2 with TRBJ1-2, with D perhaps matching TRBD1 (5 bases). The CDR3 is 18 residues long. Trimming took off 5 bases at V and 0 bases at J, with 22 bases between the two ends. Germline lookup yields CDR1 SGHAT and CDR2 FQNNGV. The CDR3 here is CASSPIIFRGWTNYGYTF. CDR3 nucleotides: TGTGCCAGCAGCCCCATTATCTTTCGGGGCTGGACTAACTATGGCTACACCTTC.

This chain connects TRBV19 to TRBJ2-3, with 7 bases fitting TRBD1. The CDR3 contains 14 residues. V was pared by 1 base and J by 4 bases, with 2 bases of the junction left unmatched. Germline V lookup: CDR1 LNHDA, CDR2 SQIVND (reference sequence). Here the CDR3 reads CASSIVGGADTQYF. CDR3 coding DNA: TGTGCCAGTAGTATAGTAGGGGGCGCAGATACGCAGTATTTT.

CDR3 sequence (DNA): TGTGCCAGCAGCCCCTCACCTTACAGGGAAGGTGTTCAGTACTTC. As protein: CASSPSPYREGVQYF. The chain uses TRBV7-9 and TRBJ2-4; D may be TRBD1 (6 bases). The V gene lost 5 bases and the J gene lost 11 bases, with 22 bases spanning the gap. The germline V gene encodes CDR1 SEHNR and CDR2 FQNEAQ (reference sequence). There are 15 residues in the CDR3.

Only a few counts were recorded for this clonotype. The chain combines TRBV28 with TRBJ2-7; D remains ambiguous. Per germline, CDR1 MDHEN and CDR2 SYDVKM. CDR3 length equals 12 residues. Between the trimmed V and J ends, which lost 7 bases and 2 bases, there was a span of 9 bases. In nucleotides, the CDR3 is TGTGCCAGCATAAGCGTGACCTACGAGCAGTACTTC. It codes for CASISVTYEQYF.

V is TRBV12-3 or TRBV12-4 and J is TRBJ2-2; D possibly corresponds to TRBD2 (5 bases). Trimming took off 7 bases at V and 8 bases at J, with 8 bases between the two ends. The CDR3 totals 11 residues. The CDR3, as DNA: TGTGCCAGCAACATAGCGGGGGAGCTGTTTTTT. This encodes CASNIAGELFF.

The V gene is TRBV4-3, the J gene TRBJ1-5; D gene unclear. The V end lost 4 bases, the J end lost 0 bases, and 22 bases lay between the germline ends. From germline, CDR1 is LGHNA and CDR2 YSLEER. The CDR3 length is 19 residues. The CDR3 DNA reads as TGCGCCAGCAGCCCCACTAAGCGGTGGGGAAATTATAGCAATCAGCCCCAGCATTTT. Protein: CASSPTKRWGNYSNQPQHF.

This clonotype was recorded at least ten times. The V call is TRBV29-1, the J call TRBJ2-7, with 7 bases fitting TRBD2. This CDR3 has 15 residues. V lost 6 bases to trimming and J lost 5 bases; unmatched junction nucleotides: 16. Germline assignment: CDR1 SQVTM and CDR2 ANQGSEA. CDR3 loop: CSVRLGGGLFHEQYF. In DNA, the CDR3 is TGCAGCGTCCGCCTGGGCGGGGGACTCTTCCACGAGCAGTACTTC.

The CDR3 reads CASSHGTPIVGYEQYF. DNA for the CDR3: TGTGCCAGCAGTCACGGGACGCCCATAGTGGGCTACGAGCAGTACTTC. The rearrangement joins TRBV12-3 or TRBV12-4 to TRBJ2-7; D may be TRBD1 or TRBD2 (5 bases each). V lost 5 bases to trimming and J lost 3 bases, with 20 bases between them. The CDR3 spans 16 residues.

The chain couples TRBV9 to TRBJ2-1; 13 nucleotides line up with TRBD2. J lost 7 bases, V lost 2 bases, and 6 bases had no gene match. CDR1 and CDR2 (germline): SGDLS, YYNGEE. The CDR3 sequence is 16 residues long. CDR3 amino acids: CASSVTSGRAKNEQFF. The CDR3 region has the DNA TGTGCCAGCAGCGTCACTAGCGGGAGGGCCAAGAATGAGCAGTTCTTC.

The chain employs TRBV6-2 or TRBV6-3 and TRBJ2-1; maybe TRBD1 (6 bases). The CDR3 has 13 residues. With 1 base removed from V and 12 bases from J, the gap between germline ends came to 13 bases. Germline-derived CDR1 and CDR2 are MNHEY and SVGEGT. The CDR3 is CASSYWDHRAQFF. CDR3 DNA: TGTGCCAGCAGTTACTGGGATCACAGGGCGCAGTTCTTC.

Only a few counts were recorded for this clonotype. V gene TRBV10-3 combines with J gene TRBJ1-5; D is possibly TRBD1 (5 bases). The germline V gene has CDR1 ENHRY and CDR2 SYGVKD. The length of the CDR3 is 15 residues. V was shortened by 2 bases and J by 4 bases, with 12 bases between the two germline ends. CDR3 sequence (DNA): TGTGCCATCAGTGAGGTCAGGGCAGGGAATCAGCCCCAGCATTTT. It encodes CAISEVRAGNQPQHF.

This clonotype appeared a single time. This sequence joins TRBV12-3 or TRBV12-4 and TRBJ2-5, with no clear D. The CDR3 has 13 residues. V lost 5 bases and J 5 bases, leaving 12 bases between the germline ends. The CDR3 DNA reads as TGTGCCAGCAGTACGCGCCCTATGGAGACCCAGTACTTC. This gives the protein CASSTRPMETQYF.

This clonotype was seen many times. J is TRBJ2-1 and V is TRBV12-3 or TRBV12-4, with 9 bases identical to TRBD2. J lost 1 base, V lost 6 bases, and 4 bases had no gene match. The CDR3 loop spans 15 amino acids. CDR3 amino acids: CASSQSGRSYNEQFF. Written as DNA, the CDR3 is TGTGCCAGCAGCCAGAGCGGGAGGTCCTACAATGAGCAGTTCTTC.

This clonotype occurred many times. The chain joins TRBV12-3 or TRBV12-4 to TRBJ2-5; D uncertain. CDR3 length equals 11 residues. Trimming took off 3 bases at V and 6 bases at J, with 5 bases between the two ends. CDR3 nucleotide sequence: TGTGCCAGCAGTTTGCGACAGACCCAGTACTTC. This encodes CASSLRQTQYF.

This clonotype was observed at least ten times. The chain links TRBV7-2 to TRBJ2-7; 11 bases align to TRBD2. The germline V gene encodes CDR1 SGHTA and CDR2 FQGNSA. J was trimmed by 5 bases and V by 1 base; bases with no gene match: 4. The CDR3 loop spans 15 amino acids. The CDR3 sequence: CASSLVAGGPHEQYF. The CDR3 coding sequence is TGTGCCAGCAGCTTAGTAGCGGGAGGGCCCCACGAGCAGTACTTC.

This chain joins TRBV7-2 and TRBJ2-7; D uncertain. Germline V CDR1 and CDR2: SGHTA, FQGNSA. The CDR3 has 15 amino acids. V lost 1 base to trimming and J lost 0 bases, with 10 bases between them. The DNA of the CDR3 is TGTGCCAGCAGCTTAGGGGGTCAGTTCTCCTACGAGCAGTACTTC. It yields the protein CASSLGGQFSYEQYF.

The genes are TRBV30 and TRBJ2-1; the D gene could be TRBD1 or TRBD2 (5 bases each). CDR1 GTSNPN and CDR2 SVGIG come from the germline V gene (reference sequence). The CDR3 covers 16 residues. Trimming left V 1 base short and J 2 bases short, with 15 bases between. The CDR3: CAWSGPRDGAYNEQFF. In nucleotides, the CDR3 is TGTGCCTGGAGTGGCCCACGGGACGGGGCCTACAATGAGCAGTTCTTC.

This clonotype appeared a few times. The chain joins TRBV9 to TRBJ2-1; tentatively, D is TRBD2 (6 bases). Germline V CDR1 and CDR2: SGDLS, YYNGEE. The V gene lost 0 bases and the J gene lost 5 bases, with 9 bases spanning the gap. CDR3 length: 14 amino acids. The CDR3 loop reads CASSVGGIDNEQFF. CDR3 sequence (DNA): TGTGCCAGCAGCGTAGGCGGGATTGACAATGAGCAGTTCTTC.

The chain carries TRBV7-8 and TRBJ2-3; 15 bases agree with TRBD2. CDR3 length: 17 residues. CDR1 is SGHVS, CDR2 FQNEAQ, per germline. With 4 bases clipped from V and 3 bases from J, the junction kept 5 bases outside the gene matches. The chain's CDR3 is CASSSRTSGRGTDTQYF. CDR3 nucleotide sequence: TGTGCCAGCAGCTCGAGGACTAGCGGGAGGGGTACAGATACGCAGTATTTT.

This clonotype was seen repeatedly, ten times or more. This rearrangement joins TRBV7-9 to TRBJ2-3; 12 nucleotides match TRBD2. This CDR3 contains 18 residues. Germline trimming cut 2 bases from V and 0 bases from J; bases unmatched to any gene: 6. CDR1 and CDR2 from the germline V gene are SEHNR and FQNEAQ (reference sequence). The CDR3 region is CASSLPGLAGYSTDTQYF. CDR3 nucleotides: TGTGCCAGCAGCTTACCGGGACTAGCGGGCTATAGCACAGATACGCAGTATTTT.

CDR3 in DNA: TGCAGTGCTGACAGGGGAAAGAACACTGAAGCTTTCTTT. This gives the protein CSADRGKNTEAFF. V and J are TRBV20-1 and TRBJ1-1; 8 bases line up with TRBD1. Germline V gives CDR1 DFQATT, CDR2 SNEGSKA (reference sequence). There are 13 residues in the CDR3. Unmatched junction bases numbered 3, after V lost 5 bases and J lost 1 base.

The chain couples TRBV6-5 to TRBJ1-4, with D unclear. Germline V CDR1 and CDR2: MNHEY, SVGAGI. The CDR3 spans 15 residues. The V and J ends lost 4 bases and 12 bases respectively, with 21 bases between them. CDR3 sequence: CASSSLDGLKKQLFF. Here the CDR3 DNA reads TGTGCCAGCAGTTCCCTGGACGGTTTGAAAAAGCAACTGTTTTTT.